A single sample is the source of the 27 T cell receptor beta chains below, sequenced in a study of shared clonotypes between healthy human individuals. Naive CD8 cells lacked CD45RO, underwent positive selection for CCR7 and left out terminally differentiated effector memory CD45RA+ cells. The assay was immunoSEQ multiplex PCR, and TCRdb's table has in-frame clones only and misses some. Found here are millions of clones, about 92% of them singletons; the top ten hold approximately 1.7%. The sample comprised naive CD8+ T cells from PBMCs. These TCRs come from a man younger than 30 in good health. Some clones in this sample may be carry-over from other donors' samples.

V usage is TRBV7-9 and J usage is TRBJ2-7; 7 bases align to TRBD2. From germline, CDR1 is SEHNR and CDR2 FQNEAQ (reference sequence). The trim removed 5 bases at V and 2 bases at J, leaving 12 bases unmatched. The CDR3 is made up of 16 amino acids. The CDR3 nucleotides read TGTGCCAGCAGCCCCCTCACAGGACTAGGGGCCTACGAGCAGTACTTC. Translated: CASSPLTGLGAYEQYF.

This chain links TRBV21-1 with TRBJ1-5; the tabulated D call, TRBD1, remains unverified against the DNA. TRBV21-1 is annotated as a pseudogene. The CDR3 length is 14 residues. CDR3 amino acids: CASSGRDNNQPQHF. The CDR3 DNA is TGTGCCAGCAGCGGCCGGGACAACAATCAGCCCCAGCATTTT.

V is TRBV9 and J is TRBJ2-6; 10 nucleotides align to TRBD1. This CDR3 spans 18 amino acids. CDR1 is SGDLS, CDR2 YYNGEE, per germline. Trimming took 4 bases from V and 4 from J; bases not matched to a gene: 11. CDR3 sequence: CASSLTTGGRGGANVLTF. The CDR3 nucleotides are TGTGCCAGCAGCCTAACGACAGGGGGCAGGGGCGGGGCCAACGTCCTGACTTTC.

The V call is TRBV19, the J call TRBJ2-7; maybe TRBD1 (7 bases). This CDR3 is 14 amino acids long. Germline CDR1 and CDR2: LNHDA and SQIVND (reference sequence). The V end was cut by 5 bases, the J end by 2 bases, with 13 bases between. CDR3 amino acids: CASSLGRGAYEQYF. The CDR3 DNA is TGTGCCAGTAGTTTGGGCAGGGGGGCCTACGAGCAGTACTTC. Supplemented by reference TRBV19 and TRBJ2-7, the full variable domain reads DGGITQSPKYLFRKEGQNVTLSCEQNLNHDAMYWYRQDPGQGLRLIYYSQIVNDFQKGDIAEGYSVSREKKESFPLTVTSAQKNPTAFYLCASSLGRGAYEQYFGPGTRLTVT.

The genes are TRBV7-7 and TRBJ2-7; 7 bases are shared with TRBD2. The CDR3 runs 15 residues. The V gene's germline CDR1 is SSHAT and CDR2 FNYEAQ (reference sequence). The ends lost 1 base at V and 0 bases at J; junction bases unmatched: 3. The CDR3: CASSLGRGSSYEQYF. The CDR3 nucleotides are TGTGCCAGCAGCTTAGGGCGCGGGAGCTCCTACGAGCAGTACTTC.

As regards this clone: Other nucleotide sequences from this sample produce the same CDR3. This chain links TRBV27 with TRBJ2-3; D uncertain. Trimming pared 8 bases from V and 5 bases from J, leaving 8 bases between. Germline assignment: CDR1 MNHEY and CDR2 SMNVEV (reference sequence). The CDR3 length is 11 residues. Here the CDR3 reads CASRLGDTQYF. The CDR3 DNA reads TGTGCCAGCCGCCTGGGAGATACGCAGTATTTT.

The chain joins TRBV15 to TRBJ2-1; no definite D call. V lost 3 bases to trimming and J lost 5 bases, with 8 bases between them. There are 13 residues in the CDR3. Germline V gene sequence: CDR1 LNHNV, CDR2 YYDKDF (reference sequence). The DNA for the CDR3 is TGTGCCACCAGCAGTGGGATAAACAATGAGCAGTTCTTC. It translates to CATSSGINNEQFF. Full variable domain (rest looked up from reference TRBV15 and TRBJ2-1): DAMVIQNPRYQVTQFGKPVTLSCSQTLNHNVMYWYQQKSSQAPKLLFHYYDKDFNNEADTPDNFQSRRPNTSFCFLDIRSPGLGDTAMYLCATSSGINNEQFFGPGTRLTVL.

The genes are TRBV10-1 and TRBJ2-6; D is uncertain. The CDR3 has 15 residues. CDR1 and CDR2 from the germline V gene are WNHNN and SYGVQD (reference sequence). The germline V and J ends were trimmed by 5 bases and 0 bases, with 8 bases remaining between them. DNA of the CDR3: TGCGCCAGCAGTCGGTCCTTCTCTGGGGCCAACGTCCTGACTTTC. This codes for CASSRSFSGANVLTF.

This chain links TRBV27 with TRBJ2-3; 11 nucleotides align to TRBD2. Germline-derived CDR1 and CDR2 are MNHEY and SMNVEV (reference sequence). This CDR3 contains 19 residues. V gave up 3 bases and J gave up 3 bases; unmatched junction bases: 14. The CDR3 DNA reads as TGTGCCAGCAGTTTTGCGGTAGCGGGAGGGCCGGATTGGACAGATACGCAGTATTTT. It encodes CASSFAVAGGPDWTDTQYF.

The rearrangement uses TRBV4-1 and TRBJ2-7; TRBD1 aligns across 9 bases. The CDR3 sequence is 16 residues long. With 4 bases clipped from V and 1 base from J, the junction kept 8 bases outside the gene matches. Germline V lookup: CDR1 MGHRA, CDR2 YSYEKL. CDR3 nucleotide sequence: TGCGCCAGCAGCCCAGAGGGACAGGGCGGATCCTACGAGCAGTACTTC. Amino acids: CASSPEGQGGSYEQYF.

The chain carries TRBV28 and TRBJ2-7; possible D gene TRBD2, 5 bases. Germline CDR1 and CDR2: MDHEN and SYDVKM. The CDR3 has 16 residues. Trimming stripped 2 bases from V and 0 bases from J, with 14 bases between. CDR3 loop: CASSLTEGANSYEQYF. CDR3 sequence (DNA): TGTGCCAGCAGTTTAACCGAGGGCGCTAACTCCTACGAGCAGTACTTC. The variable domain in full, completed from reference TRBV28 and TRBJ2-7, reads DVKVTQSSRYLVKRTGEKVFLECVQDMDHENMFWYRQDPGLGLRLIYFSYDVKMKEKGDIPEGYSVSREKKERFSLILESASTNQTSMYLCASSLTEGANSYEQYFGPGTRLTVT.

The CDR3 DNA sequence: TGTGCCAGCAGCCAACCAGGACAGGGGGCTGGGCAGCCCCAGCATTTT. Translated, it gives CASSQPGQGAGQPQHF. The rearrangement joins TRBV16 to TRBJ1-5, with 11 nucleotides matching TRBD1. The germline CDR1 and CDR2 sequences are KGHSY and FQNENV. This CDR3 has 16 amino acids. Trimming cost V 2 bases and J 7 bases; bases outside gene matches: 7.

There are a few counts of this clone. The rearrangement uses TRBV29-1 and TRBJ1-1; 9 bases are a match to TRBD1. The V and J ends lost 3 bases and 0 bases, in that order; junction bases with no gene match: 8. Germline V CDR1 and CDR2: SQVTM, ANQGSEA. The CDR3 totals 16 residues. The CDR3 sequence is CSVDRVDRGLNTEAFF. CDR3 nucleotides: TGCAGCGTTGATAGGGTAGACAGGGGGTTGAACACTGAAGCTTTCTTT.

The chain joins TRBV13 to TRBJ2-7; D might be TRBD1 (6 bases). This CDR3 contains 15 residues. Germline CDR1 and CDR2: PRHDT and FYEKMQ (reference sequence). With 5 bases removed from V and 1 base from J, the gap between germline ends came to 15 bases. CDR3 bases: TGTGCCAGCAGCGGACCGGGACACTCGTCCTACGAGCAGTACTTC. As protein: CASSGPGHSSYEQYF. The entire variable domain, with the rest obtained from reference TRBV13 and TRBJ2-7, is as follows: AAGVIQSPRHLIKEKRETATLKCYPIPRHDTVYWYQQGPGQDPQFLISFYEKMQSDKGSIPDRFSAQQFSDYHSELNMSSLELGDSALYFCASSGPGHSSYEQYFGPGTRLTVT.

This chain uses TRBV28 with TRBJ2-5; no firm D call. V gave up 8 bases and J gave up 0 bases, with 13 bases separating them. Germline V gene data show CDR1 as MDHEN and CDR2 as SYDVKM. There are 14 residues in the CDR3. The CDR3 nucleotides read TGTGCCAGCGCGGCCGGACGCTACCAAGAGACCCAGTACTTC. Protein sequence: CASAAGRYQETQYF.

The CDR3 loop reads CASRRTDTQYF. The CDR3 DNA reads as TGTGCCAGCAGGCGGACAGACACCCAGTACTTC. The rearrangement joins TRBV7-9 to TRBJ2-5; TRBD1 might be the D (6 bases). V lost 6 bases and J lost 8, with 10 bases in between. This CDR3 has 11 residues. Germline CDR1 is SEHNR and CDR2 is FQNEAQ (reference sequence).

This clone was picked up one time. This sequence joins TRBV2 and TRBJ1-2, with 7 bases aligning to TRBD1. CDR3 length: 14 residues. Germline loops: CDR1 SNHLY, CDR2 FYNNEI. The V and J ends lost 6 bases and 4 bases, in that order; junction bases with no gene match: 8. The CDR3 region is CASSETGYGYGYTF. The CDR3 nucleotides are TGTGCCAGCAGCGAGACAGGGTATGGCTATGGCTACACCTTC.

CDR3 DNA: TGTGCCAGCAGCTTACTGCGGGGAACTAGCACTGAAGCTTTCTTT. As protein: CASSLLRGTSTEAFF. This sequence joins TRBV7-9 and TRBJ1-1; D is uncertain. V lost 2 bases to trimming and J lost 4 bases, with 14 bases between them. The CDR3 has 15 residues. Germline values: CDR1 SEHNR, CDR2 FQNEAQ (reference sequence).

V and J are TRBV14 and TRBJ2-1; D is tentatively TRBD1 or TRBD2 (5 bases each). The CDR3 spans 18 residues. Trimming cost V 1 base and J 2 bases, with 18 bases left between them. The germline V gene encodes CDR1 SGHDN and CDR2 FVKESK. The CDR3 loop reads CASSQVRGRGFPYNEQFF. For the CDR3, the DNA is TGTGCCAGCAGCCAAGTAAGGGGACGCGGGTTCCCCTACAATGAGCAGTTCTTC.

The rearrangement uses TRBV11-2 and TRBJ2-5; D remains ambiguous. Trimming pared 4 bases from V and 2 bases from J, leaving 5 bases between. Germline lookup yields CDR1 SGHAT and CDR2 FQNNGV. The CDR3 runs to 12 residues. The CDR3 reads CASSSIQETQYF. The DNA of the CDR3 is TGTGCCAGCAGCTCGATTCAAGAGACCCAGTACTTC.

The chain combines TRBV28 with TRBJ1-2; a weak D match, TRBD1 (6 bases). Between the trimmed V and J ends, which lost 4 bases and 8 bases, there was a span of 17 bases. Germline loops: CDR1 MDHEN, CDR2 SYDVKM. The CDR3 has 14 amino acids. The DNA for the CDR3 is TGTGCCAGCAGTTCCCTGTGGACAGTTATCGGCTACACCTTC. Its translation is CASSSLWTVIGYTF.

The chain couples TRBV9 to TRBJ2-3, with D unresolved. This CDR3 is built from 15 residues. The ends were cut back, 0 bases at V and 2 bases at J, with 10 bases in the middle. Germline assignment: CDR1 SGDLS and CDR2 YYNGEE. CDR3 amino acids: CASSVGAAVTDTQYF. The CDR3, as DNA: TGTGCCAGCAGCGTAGGGGCTGCGGTCACAGATACGCAGTATTTT.

The chain has TRBV4-2 and TRBJ2-1; D is uncertain. Germline CDR1 and CDR2: LGHNA and YNFKEQ. V lost 0 bases, J lost 4 bases, and 19 bases lay in between. CDR3 length: 18 amino acids. This CDR3 reads CASSQEGLMGSSYNEQFF. Here the CDR3 DNA reads TGTGCCAGCAGCCAAGAAGGCCTTATGGGGTCTTCTTACAATGAGCAGTTCTTC.

The genes are TRBV5-8 and TRBJ1-1; D remains unclear. Trimming stripped 2 bases from V and 4 bases from J, with 6 bases between. From germline, CDR1 is SGHTS and CDR2 YDEGEE. The CDR3 runs to 12 residues. The chain's CDR3 is CASSFSRTEAFF. In DNA, the CDR3 is TGTGCCAGCAGCTTCTCCCGCACTGAAGCTTTCTTT.

Here the CDR3 DNA reads TGTGCCAGTAGTATGGGGGCAGGGATGAACACTGAAGCTTTCTTT. This codes for CASSMGAGMNTEAFF. V gene TRBV19 combines with J gene TRBJ1-1; the D gene is possibly TRBD1 (6 bases). This CDR3 is built from 15 residues. The germline V and J ends were trimmed by 3 bases and 0 bases, with 11 bases remaining between them. Germline V lookup: CDR1 LNHDA, CDR2 SQIVND (reference sequence).

About this clone itself: The sample contains more than one DNA sequence encoding this CDR3. The chain carries TRBV19 and TRBJ2-1, with TRBD1 as a possible D gene (5 bases). The germline CDR1 and CDR2 sequences are LNHDA and SQIVND (reference sequence). V was cut by 4 bases and J by 4 bases, with 8 bases left in between. This CDR3 region has 13 residues. CDR3 loop: CASSKGRYNEQFF. The CDR3 DNA reads as TGTGCCAGTAGTAAGGGGCGATACAATGAGCAGTTCTTC.

Of note for this clone: This same CDR3 is encoded by further DNA sequences in the sample. The rearrangement links TRBV6-4 to TRBJ2-2, with unresolved D. This CDR3 has 13 residues. The germline V gene has CDR1 MRHNA and CDR2 SNTAGT. Trimming stripped 3 bases from V and 3 bases from J, with 5 bases between. CDR3 region: CASSDRDTGELFF. In DNA, the CDR3 is TGTGCCAGCAGTGATAGAGACACCGGGGAGCTGTTTTTT.